Below, 14 T cell receptor beta chains from the same sample are listed, as sequenced in a study of blood T cells in healthy people across ages. The second PCR ran about 6 to 12 cycles with a sample-barcoded 5' primer and J-beta primers. TCRdb analysed the 5' RACE reads with MiXCR anew, one entry per CDR3 protein. The profile shows around 1,100,000 distinct CDR3 sequences, around two fifths of them singletons. Sequences were obtained from blood. These receptors originate from a man aged 18 to 29 in good health.

This clonotype has more than one count but fewer than ten. CDR3 sequence reads: CASSYSKDRDYNEQFF. Written as DNA, the CDR3 is TGTGCCAGCAGTTACTCCAAGGACAGGGACTACAATGAGCAGTTCTTC. V is TRBV6-2 or TRBV6-3 and J is TRBJ2-1; 8 positions match TRBD1. V gave up 0 bases and J gave up 3 bases; unmatched junction bases: 4. Germline CDR1 and CDR2: MNHEY and SVGEGT. The CDR3 runs 16 residues.

The rearrangement links TRBV6-5 to TRBJ1-1; D is possibly TRBD1 (5 bases). Germline-derived CDR1 and CDR2 are MNHEY and SVGAGI. The CDR3 extends over 14 amino acids. V was shortened by 7 bases and J by 5 bases, with 17 bases between the two germline ends. The CDR3 nucleotides read TGTGCCAGCAATCCGGACACTCTGGGAACTGAAGCTTTCTTT. Protein product: CASNPDTLGTEAFF.

The gene calls are TRBV6-1 and TRBJ1-3, with D perhaps matching TRBD1 (5 bases). Germline V CDR1 and CDR2: MNHNS, SASEGT. There are 16 residues in the CDR3. With 10 bases removed from V and 1 base from J, the gap between germline ends came to 20 bases. In nucleotides, the CDR3 is TGTGCCAACTCCCGGGGCGAGGTGGCATCTGGAAACACCATATATTTT. It encodes CANSRGEVASGNTIYF.

The chain carries TRBV20-1 and TRBJ1-2; the match to TRBD1 covers 7 bases. Germline V gives CDR1 DFQATT, CDR2 SNEGSKA (reference sequence). Trimming took 1 base from V and 4 from J; bases not matched to a gene: 9. The CDR3 loop spans 15 amino acids. The CDR3 coding sequence is TGCAGTGCTAGAGCCAGGACAGGCAAGCCCTATGGCTACACCTTC. The encoded protein is CSARARTGKPYGYTF.

V is TRBV7-9 and J is TRBJ1-1; 9 nucleotides align to TRBD1. The CDR3 has 16 amino acids. V dropped 6 bases and J dropped 0; count of bases not matched to a gene: 8. Germline CDR1 SEHNR, CDR2 FQNEAQ (reference sequence). The CDR3: CASSRPGQGMNTEAFF. Here the CDR3 DNA reads TGTGCCAGCAGTCGTCCGGGACAGGGAATGAACACTGAAGCTTTCTTT.

This clonotype was observed a handful of times. The chain has TRBV7-2 and TRBJ2-1; 8 bases map to TRBD1. Unmatched junction bases numbered 4, after V lost 6 bases and J lost 0 bases. The germline gives CDR1 SGHTA, CDR2 FQGNSA. The CDR3 has 15 residues. CDR3 sequence: CASRPDRDSYNEQFF. Here the CDR3 DNA reads TGTGCCAGCAGACCGGACAGGGACTCCTACAATGAGCAGTTCTTC.

V and J are TRBV20-1 and TRBJ1-1; 7 bases agree with TRBD1. Trimming cost V 3 bases and J 2 bases; bases outside gene matches: 12. CDR3 length: 16 residues. Germline values: CDR1 DFQATT, CDR2 SNEGSKA (reference sequence). The CDR3 DNA reads TGCAGTGCTAGCTTGACCCGAGGGGGCCGAAACACTGAAGCTTTCTTT. It translates to CSASLTRGGRNTEAFF.

The chain carries TRBV20-1 and TRBJ2-5, with a possible D match to TRBD1 (6 bases). This CDR3 comprises 15 residues. Trimming pared 6 bases from V and 0 bases from J, leaving 17 bases between. Germline V CDR1 and CDR2: DFQATT, SNEGSKA (reference sequence). The CDR3 is CSALGATGDQETQYF. The CDR3 DNA is TGCAGTGCCCTCGGGGCGACAGGAGACCAAGAGACCCAGTACTTC.

This clonotype was observed at least ten times. V is TRBV29-1 and J is TRBJ2-3; no definite D call. In germline, CDR1 is SQVTM, CDR2 ANQGSEA. The CDR3 extends over 14 amino acids. Trimming removed 0 bases from V and 2 bases from J, with 9 bases in between. The CDR3 region has the DNA TGCAGCGTTGAAGATCGTGACTCCACAGATACGCAGTATTTT. Its translation is CSVEDRDSTDTQYF.

The rearrangement links TRBV9 to TRBJ1-1; weak D call: TRBD1 (5 bases). This CDR3 is 16 amino acids long. Between the trimmed V and J ends, which lost 0 bases and 4 bases, there was a span of 16 bases. Germline-derived CDR1 and CDR2 are SGDLS and YYNGEE. DNA for the CDR3: TGTGCCAGCAGCGTAGGTCCCCGGCGAGGGGCCACTGAAGCTTTCTTT. Protein product: CASSVGPRRGATEAFF.

This clonotype was seen more than once but under ten times. The chain carries TRBV25-1 and TRBJ2-5, with D tentatively TRBD1 or TRBD2 (5 bases each). Germline V gene lookup returns CDR1 MGHDK and CDR2 SYGVNS. V lost 4 bases and J lost 4, with 19 bases in between. The CDR3 is 16 residues long. The CDR3: CASSGNLGRGRETQYF. The CDR3 nucleotides are TGTGCCAGCAGTGGAAACCTGGGTCGGGGACGAGAGACCCAGTACTTC.

The chain has TRBV20-1 and TRBJ1-5, with D unclear. The CDR3 extends over 15 amino acids. Per the germline V gene, CDR1 is DFQATT and CDR2 is SNEGSKA (reference sequence). Trimming pared 3 bases from V and 4 bases from J, leaving 16 bases between. The CDR3 reads CSARRRLPGNQPQHF. The CDR3 DNA is TGCAGTGCTAGGCGGAGGCTCCCAGGAAATCAGCCCCAGCATTTT.

This clonotype occurred once. The rearrangement uses TRBV5-1 and TRBJ2-1; possibly TRBD1 for D (6 bases). In germline, CDR1 is SGHRS, CDR2 YFSETQ. The germline V and J ends were trimmed by 1 base and 3 bases, with 11 bases remaining between them. The CDR3 loop spans 15 amino acids. DNA of the CDR3: TGCGCCAGCAGCTTGAACGTGGACAGCTACAATGAGCAGTTCTTC. Protein product: CASSLNVDSYNEQFF. Complete variable domain (other parts from reference TRBV5-1 and TRBJ2-1): KAGVTQTPRYLIKTRGQQVTLSCSPISGHRSVSWYQQTPGQGLQFLFEYFSETQRNKGNFPGRFSGRQFSNSRSEMNVSTLELGDSALYLCASSLNVDSYNEQFFGPGTRLTVL.

The table lists this clonotype with a count of one. The J gene is TRBJ2-2, the V gene TRBV11-1, with TRBD1 matching over 8 bases. Germline CDR1 is SGHAT and CDR2 is FQDESV (reference sequence). CDR3 length equals 17 residues. V shed 5 bases, J shed 6 bases, and the junction held 14 bases outside the gene matches. CDR3 in amino acids: CASSQEDRAIRAGELFF. The DNA for the CDR3 is TGTGCCAGCAGCCAGGAGGACAGGGCAATTCGTGCCGGGGAGCTGTTTTTT.